This T cell receptor (beta chain) was sequenced during a study of T cell responses to AZD1222 COVID-19 vaccine. The data were produced by immunoSEQ multiplex PCR, yet TCRdb's version contains in-frame clones alone and is incomplete. The table lists 72,000 or so clones, 89% of them singletons. Study results and caveats: Baseline antibody screening turned up just 6 or 7 seropositive AZD1222 recipients. Donors were mostly white British, more females; clonal diversity possibly underestimated.

To note about this clone: Its antigen is currently unknown.

V lost 10 bases, J lost 6 bases, and 10 bases stayed unmatched. CDR1 MNHEY and CDR2 SVGAGI come from the germline V gene. The CDR3 runs to 13 residues. V usage is TRBV6-5 and J usage is TRBJ2-7; 9 bases are a match to TRBD1. This TCR derives from an adult who received the AZD1222 COVID-19 vaccine. The starting material was peripheral blood, obtained 28 days after the second AZD1222 dose. The CDR3 spells CATGPGQGREQYF. The CDR3 region has the DNA TGTGCCACCGGTCCTGGACAGGGGCGCGAGCAGTACTTC.